The subject of this entry is one T cell receptor beta chain. The antigen is undetermined. The sample is drawn from a study of CD8+ T cells in alopecia areata. In the study overall: For the treated group, dosing was oral tofacitinib at 5 to 10 mg twice daily.

The CDR3 length is 14 residues. The ends lost 3 bases at V and 8 bases at J; junction bases unmatched: 5. The germline CDR1 and CDR2 sequences are SGHTA and FQGNSA. Once RNA had been extracted, it was reverse transcribed into cDNA to act as the sequencing template. Here immunoSEQ multiplex PCR was the method, and the copy in TCRdb shows in-frame clones only, minus some. This sample has around 170,000 clones, with 45% to 60% found just once. Treatment noted: oral pan-JAK inhibitor, 5-10 mg twice daily. Study outcomes and limitations: Tofacitinib significantly brought down scalp clonality and expanded CD8+ clones among top 100. The treated group had a single nonresponder, limiting CD8+ expansion-response conclusions.

The chain is built from TRBV7-2 and TRBJ2-1, with 9 bases lining up with TRBD1. Sequenced here: CD8+ T cells sorted from blood, sampled between weeks 51 and 52, from a patient treated with tofacitinib. The clonotype was recovered from a human donor with alopecia areata. The CDR3 loop reads CASSLTGGMDEQFF. The CDR3 DNA sequence: TGTGCCAGCAGCTTGACAGGGGGGATGGATGAGCAGTTCTTC.